This TCR beta chain was recorded in a study of blood T cell repertoires in COVID-19. Germline loops: CDR1 SGHNT, CDR2 YENEEA. CDR3 length: 15 amino acids. Germline trimming cut 3 bases from V and 2 bases from J; bases unmatched to any gene: 5. As processed by the authors: Scientists estimated how many nucleated cells there were by amplifying reference gene primers. The table came from immunoSEQ multiplex PCR; TCRdb's copy has only in-frame clones and leaves some out. The V and J calls and the clone size are those of that table, but D and trimming were determined from the DNA. Of about 150,000 clones listed, around 86% were seen once; the top ten hold roughly 3.3%.

Sequenced: peripheral blood. The chain combines TRBV11-3 with TRBJ2-3, with TRBD2 matching 7 bases. The sequence derives from a man aged 70-80 years with acute or convalescent COVID-19. Here the CDR3 reads CASSFRSGDTDTQYF. Here the CDR3 DNA reads TGTGCCAGCAGCTTCAGAAGCGGGGACACAGATACGCAGTATTTT. Full variable domain (remainder filled in from reference TRBV11-3 and TRBJ2-3): EAGVVQSPRYKIIEKKQPVAFWCNPISGHNTLYWYLQNLGQGPELLIRYENEEAVDDSQLPKDRFSAERLKGVDSTLKIQPAELGDSAVYLCASSFRSGDTDTQYFGPGTRLTVL.